This T cell receptor (beta chain) was sequenced for a study of shared T cell receptors in the human thymus. The table came from immunoSEQ multiplex PCR; TCRdb's copy has only in-frame clones and leaves some out. The data show 540,000 or so clones, more than 75% seen once. The germline gives CDR1 SQVTM, CDR2 ANQGSEA. This CDR3 is 15 amino acids long. V shed 6 bases, J shed 5 bases, and the junction held 12 bases outside the gene matches. The same specimen was also included in a second study, on human thymus T cells. That report adds: The donors were infants in Finland with congenital heart defects, otherwise immunologically healthy. Resections that were taken during corrective heart surgery supplied the thymus tissue. Thymic and blood repertoires showed apparently biased V and J gene usage. Related studies found that unrelated individuals share highly overlapping thymic repertoires.

The clonotype was recovered from a boy in the first two years of life with a congenital heart defect. The genes are TRBV29-1 and TRBJ2-1; 8 bases align to TRBD2. The sequenced sample consisted of thymocytes. In DNA, the CDR3 is TGCAGCGTACGACTTCCGGGACTAGTACACAATGAGCAGTTCTTC. As protein: CSVRLPGLVHNEQFF.